The T cell receptor beta chain described here comes from a study of cytomegalovirus exposure and HLA in healthy donors. Study results and caveats: Confirmation was obtained in vitro that a few CMV-associated chains are specific for CMV antigens. Among the sequence variants, a highly shared cluster was likely an artifact of sequencing. The study assumed roughly uniform donor sequencing depth for presence/absence analyses.

This CDR3 has 15 residues. J gave up 6 bases and V 5 bases, and 10 bases lay outside the gene matches. CDR1 and CDR2 (germline): MDHEN, SYDVKM. The primer mix had 60 Vbeta and 13 Jbeta primers. Here immunoSEQ multiplex PCR was the method, and the copy in TCRdb shows in-frame clones only, minus some. The table shows approximately 140,000 clones, with about four fifths occurring only once. In regard to this clone: The antigen is unknown.

Sequencing was performed on PBMCs. J is TRBJ1-5 and V is TRBV28; 7 nucleotides match TRBD1. The source is a man aged 25-40 years in good health and CMV-seronegative. The CDR3 sequence is CASSGTDRVSQPQHF. CDR3 coding DNA: TGTGCCAGCAGTGGAACCGACAGGGTCTCTCAGCCCCAGCATTTT. Drawing the rest from reference TRBV28 and TRBJ1-5, the complete variable domain is DVKVTQSSRYLVKRTGEKVFLECVQDMDHENMFWYRQDPGLGLRLIYFSYDVKMKEKGDIPEGYSVSREKKERFSLILESASTNQTSMYLCASSGTDRVSQPQHFGDGTRLSIL.